Listed here are 2 T cell receptor beta chains from one sample, sequenced in a study of monozygotic twins with inflammatory bowel disease (dated by TCRdb to between 2017 and 2020). Library prep was done by 5' RACE. Sequencing was carried out with an Illumina HiSeq 2500. TCRdb reprocessed the sequencing reads and holds a single record per CDR3 protein sequence, with no DNA. The table for this sample records 440,000 or so distinct CDR3 sequences. More than 2% of the sample rests with the top ten. The sequencing input was blood. These receptors were collected from a human donor with ulcerative colitis or Crohn's disease, or a healthy co-twin of an affected twin (not recorded which).

The rearrangement links TRBV2 to TRBJ1-5; with no DNA, the TCRdb D assignment of TRBD1 cannot be verified. The CDR3 is 15 amino acids. Germline loops: CDR1 SNHLY, CDR2 FYNNEI. The CDR3 sequence is CASSVETGEVQPQHF.

The chain joins TRBV30 to TRBJ1-5; without DNA, the TCRdb call of TRBD1 cannot be checked. The CDR3 covers 13 residues. The V gene's germline CDR1 is GTSNPN and CDR2 SVGIG (reference sequence). CDR3 amino acids: CAWSAGHRQPQHF. Full variable domain (missing parts from reference TRBV30 and TRBJ1-5): SQTIHQWPATLVQPVGSPLSLECTVEGTSNPNLYWYRQAAGRGLQLLFYSVGIGQISSEVPQNLSASRPQDRQFILSSKKLLLSDSGFYLCAWSAGHRQPQHFGDGTRLSIL.